This passage covers 3 T cell receptor beta chains from one sample sequenced in a study of blood T cell repertoires in COVID-19. Clones were read by immunoSEQ multiplex PCR, and TCRdb kept only the in-frame ones, dropping some. The sample carries 250,000 or so clones, roughly 89% recorded once. The sequenced material came from peripheral blood. These receptor sequences come from a woman aged 40 to 50 who had recovered from COVID-19.

CDR3 bases: TGTGCCAGCAGCTTGGTGGTAAGCGGCGAGCAGTACTTC. Residues: CASSLVVSGEQYF. The chain has TRBV5-6 and TRBJ2-7, with D perhaps matching TRBD2 (5 bases). This CDR3 has 13 residues. Germline CDR1 and CDR2: SGHDT and YYEEEE. V was clipped by 0 bases and J by 6 bases, with 10 bases between them.

V is TRBV6-6 and J is TRBJ2-3; maybe TRBD1 (6 bases). The V end was cut by 4 bases, the J end by 4 bases, with 15 bases between. The CDR3 runs to 15 residues. CDR1 and CDR2 (germline): MNHNY, SVGAGI (reference sequence). This chain's CDR3 is CASSFRQEASDTQYF. The CDR3, as DNA: TGTGCCAGCAGTTTTCGACAGGAGGCTTCAGATACGCAGTATTTT.

The gene calls are TRBV29-1 and TRBJ1-1, with 9 bases fitting TRBD1. Trimming removed 0 bases from V and 5 bases from J; junction bases left unmatched: 10. The CDR3 length is 16 residues. The germline V gene encodes CDR1 SQVTM and CDR2 ANQGSEA. The CDR3 loop is CSVEDGDRDGGTEAFF. The CDR3 region has the DNA TGCAGCGTTGAAGATGGGGACAGGGACGGGGGGACTGAAGCTTTCTTT.